The 14 T cell receptor beta chains below were found in one sample sequenced in a study of blood T cell repertoires in COVID-19 (dated by TCRdb to about 2020). Preparation of the library involved the immunoSEQ multiplex PCR assay. TCRdb retrieved this table from immuneACCESS and kept in-frame rearrangements only. Not all clones are present; in checked studies, unresolved V genes account for under half, and no reason is known for the remainder. For this sample there are under 200,000 clones; approximately 80% appear just once. Together, the top ten hold 3% to 3.5% of the sample. Input material: PBMCs or T cells enriched from blood (not recorded which). These receptors were obtained from a woman aged 60-75 years who had recovered from COVID-19.

The genes are TRBV19 and TRBJ1-1, with D possibly TRBD1 on 5 matching bases. V lost 2 bases and J lost 0, with 7 bases in between. The germline CDR1 and CDR2 sequences are LNHDA and SQIVND (reference sequence). The CDR3 sequence is 14 residues long. The CDR3, as DNA: TGTGCCAGTAGTATATTGGACATGAACACTGAAGCTTTCTTT. It specifies CASSILDMNTEAFF.

The V gene is TRBV12-3 or TRBV12-4, the J gene TRBJ1-1; D uncertain. The CDR3 is made up of 11 amino acids. Trimming took off 3 bases at V and 6 bases at J, with 5 bases between the two ends. CDR3: CASSFTAEAFF. As DNA, the CDR3 is TGTGCCAGCAGTTTTACTGCTGAAGCTTTCTTT.

The chain uses TRBV21-1 and TRBJ1-1. TRBV21-1 counts as a pseudogene. The CDR3 is 16 amino acids. Here the CDR3 reads CASSNGDTGRGDEAFF. The CDR3 nucleotides read TGTGCCAGCAGTAACGGGGACACAGGGAGGGGTGATGAAGCTTTCTTT.

V and J are TRBV15 and TRBJ2-3, with 7 nucleotides matching TRBD2. After removal of 3 bases from V and 6 bases from J, the junction contained 9 bases not matched to a gene. CDR3 size: 15 residues. Germline V gene lookup returns CDR1 LNHNV and CDR2 YYDKDF (reference sequence). The CDR3 DNA is TGTGCCACCAGCAGTCTAGGACTAGTGAGGGATACGCAGTATTTT. Its translation: CATSSLGLVRDTQYF.

The chain carries TRBV5-1 and TRBJ1-2, with 11 bases aligning to TRBD1. The trim removed 4 bases at V and 8 bases at J, leaving 10 bases unmatched. CDR1 and CDR2 from the germline V gene are SGHRS and YFSETQ. The CDR3 length is 15 residues. The CDR3 coding sequence is TGCGCCAGCAGCAAACCCGGGACAGGGGGATCCGGCTACACCTTC. It codes for CASSKPGTGGSGYTF.

The rearrangement uses TRBV2 and TRBJ2-5; TRBD1 agrees at 9 bases. Trimming cost V 7 bases and J 5 bases; bases outside gene matches: 11. The CDR3 totals 15 residues. Germline CDR1 is SNHLY and CDR2 is FYNNEI. The CDR3 reads CASKSQGAPMETQYF. The CDR3 coding sequence is TGTGCCAGCAAATCACAGGGGGCTCCCATGGAGACCCAGTACTTC.

This chain connects TRBV4-1 to TRBJ1-2; TRBD1 agrees at 8 bases. This CDR3 region has 18 residues. Germline V gene data show CDR1 as MGHRA and CDR2 as YSYEKL. After removal of 2 bases from V and 0 bases from J, the junction contained 11 bases not matched to a gene. In nucleotides, the CDR3 is TGCGCCAGCAGCCAACCACGACAGGGGCGCGCATCTAACTATGGCTACACCTTC. Amino acids: CASSQPRQGRASNYGYTF.

The chain recombines TRBV11-3 with TRBJ1-1; maybe TRBD1 (6 bases). V dropped 5 bases and J dropped 0 bases, with 10 bases sitting between them. Germline V gives CDR1 SGHNT, CDR2 YENEEA. The CDR3 length is 14 residues. The CDR3, as DNA: TGTGCCAGCAGCCACGGACAGATGAACACTGAAGCTTTCTTT. Translation: CASSHGQMNTEAFF. Supplemented by reference TRBV11-3 and TRBJ1-1, the full variable domain reads EAGVVQSPRYKIIEKKQPVAFWCNPISGHNTLYWYLQNLGQGPELLIRYENEEAVDDSQLPKDRFSAERLKGVDSTLKIQPAELGDSAVYLCASSHGQMNTEAFFGQGTRLTVV.

V usage is TRBV4-1 and J usage is TRBJ2-1; TRBD1 might be the D (5 bases). Per germline, CDR1 MGHRA and CDR2 YSYEKL. The V gene lost 2 bases and the J gene lost 6 bases, with 17 bases spanning the gap. This CDR3 has 16 amino acids. CDR3 protein: CASSQSDVLRGNEQFF. The CDR3, as DNA: TGCGCCAGCAGCCAATCCGACGTCTTAAGGGGCAATGAGCAGTTCTTC.

The chain employs TRBV7-8 and TRBJ1-1; 7 bases agree with TRBD1. The V and J ends lost 7 bases and 8 bases, in that order; junction bases with no gene match: 10. In germline, CDR1 is SGHVS, CDR2 FQNEAQ. This CDR3 comprises 13 residues. CDR3 nucleotide sequence: TGTGCCAGCAACAGGGGTGGGCAGAACGAAGCTTTCTTT. It yields the protein CASNRGGQNEAFF.

This chain joins TRBV7-9 and TRBJ2-5, with a weak D call TRBD2 (5 bases). The germline V gene has CDR1 SEHNR and CDR2 FQNEAQ (reference sequence). Between the trimmed V and J ends, which lost 2 bases and 2 bases, there was a span of 18 bases. The CDR3 runs to 17 residues. The CDR3 nucleotides read TGTGCCAGCAGCTTATTACCCAATTCAAGAGGGCAAGAGACCCAGTACTTC. Translating gives CASSLLPNSRGQETQYF.

This chain links TRBV25-1 with TRBJ1-4; TRBD1 might be the D (5 bases). Trimming took 7 bases from V and 3 from J, leaving 9 bases between them. CDR1 and CDR2 (germline): MGHDK, SYGVNS. The CDR3 has 13 residues. In DNA, the CDR3 is TGTGCCAGCACAGGGTCCGCTAATGAAAAACTGTTTTTT. It codes for CASTGSANEKLFF.

This chain uses TRBV18 with TRBJ1-1; 10 bases line up with TRBD1. Trimming at V came to 1 base and at J to 4 bases, leaving 0 bases not matched to a gene. Germline loops: CDR1 KGHSH, CDR2 LQKENI. This CDR3 has 14 amino acids. For the CDR3, the DNA is TGTGCCAGCTCACCACGGACAGGGGGCACTGAAGCTTTCTTT. Protein product: CASSPRTGGTEAFF.

The chain joins TRBV4-1 to TRBJ2-7; tentatively, D is TRBD2 (6 bases). V lost 2 bases to trimming and J lost 4 bases, with 18 bases between them. The CDR3 has 16 amino acids. The germline V gene has CDR1 MGHRA and CDR2 YSYEKL. Written as DNA, the CDR3 is TGCGCCAGCAGCCAATCCGCAGGACTATCCCAATACGAGCAGTACTTC. As protein: CASSQSAGLSQYEQYF.